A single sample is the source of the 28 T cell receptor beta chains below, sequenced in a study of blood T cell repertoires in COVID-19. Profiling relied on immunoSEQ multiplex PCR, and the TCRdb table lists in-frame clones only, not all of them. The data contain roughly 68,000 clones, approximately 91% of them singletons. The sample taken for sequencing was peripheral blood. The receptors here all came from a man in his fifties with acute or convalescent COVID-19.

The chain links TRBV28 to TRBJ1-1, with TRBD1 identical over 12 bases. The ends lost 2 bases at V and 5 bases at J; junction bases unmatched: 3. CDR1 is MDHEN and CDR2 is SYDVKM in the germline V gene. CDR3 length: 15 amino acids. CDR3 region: CASSLGTGGGTEAFF. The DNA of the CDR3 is TGTGCCAGCAGTTTAGGGACAGGGGGCGGGACTGAAGCTTTCTTT.

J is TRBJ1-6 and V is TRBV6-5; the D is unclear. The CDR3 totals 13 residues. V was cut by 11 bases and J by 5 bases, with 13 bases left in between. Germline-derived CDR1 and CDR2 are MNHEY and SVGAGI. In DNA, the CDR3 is TGTGCCTGCAAGGCCACTAATAATTCACCCCTCCACTTT. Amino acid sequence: CACKATNNSPLHF.

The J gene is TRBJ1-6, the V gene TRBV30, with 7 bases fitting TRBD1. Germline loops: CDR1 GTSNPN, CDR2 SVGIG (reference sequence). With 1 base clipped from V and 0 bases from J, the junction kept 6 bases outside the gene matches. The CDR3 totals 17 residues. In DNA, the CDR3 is TGTGCCTGGAGTGCGGGACAGCCGAGCTCCTATAATTCACCCCTCCACTTT. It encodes CAWSAGQPSSYNSPLHF.

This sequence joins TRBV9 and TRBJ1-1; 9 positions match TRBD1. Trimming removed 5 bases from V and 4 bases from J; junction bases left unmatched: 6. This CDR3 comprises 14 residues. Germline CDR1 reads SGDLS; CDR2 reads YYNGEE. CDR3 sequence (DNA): TGTGCCAGCAGTCCCCAGGGACAGGGCACTGAAGCTTTCTTT. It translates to CASSPQGQGTEAFF.

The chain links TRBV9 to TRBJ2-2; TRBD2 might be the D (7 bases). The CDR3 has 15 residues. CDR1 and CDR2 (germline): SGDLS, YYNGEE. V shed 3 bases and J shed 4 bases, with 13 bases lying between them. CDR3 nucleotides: TGTGCCAGCAGCGCGAAGGGGGGGTCCACCGGGGAGCTGTTTTTT. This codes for CASSAKGGSTGELFF.

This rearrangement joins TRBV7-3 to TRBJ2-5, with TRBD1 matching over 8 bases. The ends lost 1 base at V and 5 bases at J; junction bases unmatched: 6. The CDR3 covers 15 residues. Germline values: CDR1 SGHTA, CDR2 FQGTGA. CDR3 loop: CASSLNQGAGETQYF. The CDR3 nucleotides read TGTGCCAGCAGCTTAAACCAGGGGGCTGGGGAGACCCAGTACTTC.

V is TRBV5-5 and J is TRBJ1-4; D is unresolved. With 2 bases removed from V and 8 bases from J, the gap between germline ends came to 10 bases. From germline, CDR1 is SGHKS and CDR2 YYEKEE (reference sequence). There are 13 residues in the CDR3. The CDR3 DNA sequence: TGTGCCAGCAGCTTCGGGGATCGGGAAAAACTGTTTTTT. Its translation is CASSFGDREKLFF. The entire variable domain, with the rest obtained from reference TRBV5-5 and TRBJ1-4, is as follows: DAGVTQSPTHLIKTRGQQVTLRCSPISGHKSVSWYQQVLGQGPQFIFQYYEKEERGRGNFPDRFSARQFPNYSSELNVNALLLGDSALYLCASSFGDREKLFFGSGTQLSVL.

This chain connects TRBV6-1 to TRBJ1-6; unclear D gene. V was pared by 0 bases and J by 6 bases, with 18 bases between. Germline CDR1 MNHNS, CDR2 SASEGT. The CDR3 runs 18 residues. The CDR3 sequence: CASSEAIRSLLTNSPLHF. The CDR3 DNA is TGTGCCAGCAGTGAAGCGATTCGGAGTTTGCTTACTAATTCACCCCTCCACTTT.

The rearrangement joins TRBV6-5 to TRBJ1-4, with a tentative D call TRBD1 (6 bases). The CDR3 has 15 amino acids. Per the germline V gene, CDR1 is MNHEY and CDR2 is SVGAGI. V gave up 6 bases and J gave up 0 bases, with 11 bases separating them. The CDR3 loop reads CASRNPGATNEKLFF. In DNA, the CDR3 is TGTGCCAGCAGGAACCCAGGGGCAACTAATGAAAAACTGTTTTTT.

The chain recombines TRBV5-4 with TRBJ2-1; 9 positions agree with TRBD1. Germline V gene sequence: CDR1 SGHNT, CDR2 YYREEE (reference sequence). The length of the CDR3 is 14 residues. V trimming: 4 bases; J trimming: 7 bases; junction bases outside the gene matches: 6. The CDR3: CASSAYGTGNEQFF. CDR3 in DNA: TGTGCCAGCAGCGCATACGGGACAGGGAATGAGCAGTTCTTC.

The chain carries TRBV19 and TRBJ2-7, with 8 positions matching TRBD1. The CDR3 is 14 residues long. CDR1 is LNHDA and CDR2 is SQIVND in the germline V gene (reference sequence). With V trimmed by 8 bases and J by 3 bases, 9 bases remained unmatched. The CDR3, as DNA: TGTGCCAGTGCCTCCGGGACAGGTGACTACGAGCAGTACTTC. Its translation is CASASGTGDYEQYF. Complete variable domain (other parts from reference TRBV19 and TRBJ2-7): DGGITQSPKYLFRKEGQNVTLSCEQNLNHDAMYWYRQDPGQGLRLIYYSQIVNDFQKGDIAEGYSVSREKKESFPLTVTSAQKNPTAFYLCASASGTGDYEQYFGPGTRLTVT.

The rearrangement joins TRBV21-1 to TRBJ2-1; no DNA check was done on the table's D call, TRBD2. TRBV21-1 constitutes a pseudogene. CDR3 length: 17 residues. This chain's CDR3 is CASRKVGVAGALNEQFF. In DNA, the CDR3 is TGTGCCAGCAGAAAAGTGGGGGTAGCGGGGGCCCTCAATGAGCAGTTCTTC.

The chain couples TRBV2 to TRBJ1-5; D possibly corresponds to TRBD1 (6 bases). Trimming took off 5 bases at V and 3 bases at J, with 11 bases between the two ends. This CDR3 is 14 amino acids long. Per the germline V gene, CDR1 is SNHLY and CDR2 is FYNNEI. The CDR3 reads CASSSQGVNQPQHF. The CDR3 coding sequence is TGTGCCAGCAGTTCACAGGGCGTCAATCAGCCCCAGCATTTT.

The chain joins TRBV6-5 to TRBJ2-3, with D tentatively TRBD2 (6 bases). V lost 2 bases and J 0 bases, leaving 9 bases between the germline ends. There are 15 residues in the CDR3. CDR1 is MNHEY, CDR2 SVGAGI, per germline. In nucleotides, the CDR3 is TGTGCCAGCAGTTACCGGGGGTCTAGCACAGATACGCAGTATTTT. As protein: CASSYRGSSTDTQYF.

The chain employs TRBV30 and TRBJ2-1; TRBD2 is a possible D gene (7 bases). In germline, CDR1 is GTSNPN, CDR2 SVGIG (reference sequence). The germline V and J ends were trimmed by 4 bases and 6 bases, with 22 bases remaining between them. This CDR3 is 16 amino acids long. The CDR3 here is CAWTSSTAGARNEQFF. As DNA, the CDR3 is TGTGCCTGGACCTCCTCGACGGCGGGGGCGCGCAATGAGCAGTTCTTC.

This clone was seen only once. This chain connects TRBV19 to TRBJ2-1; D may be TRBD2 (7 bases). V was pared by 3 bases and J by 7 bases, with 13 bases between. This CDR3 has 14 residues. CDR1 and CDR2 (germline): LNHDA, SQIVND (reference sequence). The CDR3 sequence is CASSMWGGVNEQFF. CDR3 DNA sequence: TGTGCCAGTAGTATGTGGGGGGGCGTGAATGAGCAGTTCTTC.

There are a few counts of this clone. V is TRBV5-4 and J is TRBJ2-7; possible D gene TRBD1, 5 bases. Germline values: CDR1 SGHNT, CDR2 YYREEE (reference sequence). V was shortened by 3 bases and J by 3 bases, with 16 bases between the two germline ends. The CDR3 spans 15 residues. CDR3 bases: TGTGCCAGCAGCTCCGGATCGGACACCTTCTACGAGCAGTACTTC. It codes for CASSSGSDTFYEQYF.

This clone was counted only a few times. CDR3 sequence (DNA): TGTGCCAGCAGCTTGGCCACTGACAGAGAGACCCAGTACTTC. Translated, it gives CASSLATDRETQYF. This sequence joins TRBV5-5 and TRBJ2-5; D is possibly TRBD1 (5 bases). Germline V gives CDR1 SGHKS, CDR2 YYEKEE (reference sequence). The V end lost 0 bases, the J end lost 4 bases, and 10 bases lay between the germline ends. The CDR3 spans 14 residues. The whole variable domain, remainder taken from reference TRBV5-5 and TRBJ2-5, is DAGVTQSPTHLIKTRGQQVTLRCSPISGHKSVSWYQQVLGQGPQFIFQYYEKEERGRGNFPDRFSARQFPNYSSELNVNALLLGDSALYLCASSLATDRETQYFGPGTRLLVL.

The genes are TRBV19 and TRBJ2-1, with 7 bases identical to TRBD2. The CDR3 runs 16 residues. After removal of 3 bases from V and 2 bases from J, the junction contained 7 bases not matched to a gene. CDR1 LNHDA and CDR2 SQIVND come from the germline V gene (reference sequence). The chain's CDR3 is CASSIEGTKPYNEQFF. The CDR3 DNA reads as TGTGCCAGTAGTATCGAAGGGACTAAGCCCTACAATGAGCAGTTCTTC.

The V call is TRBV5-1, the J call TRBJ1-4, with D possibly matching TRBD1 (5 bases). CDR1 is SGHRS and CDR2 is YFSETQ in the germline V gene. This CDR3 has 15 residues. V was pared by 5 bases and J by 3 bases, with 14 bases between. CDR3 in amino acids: CASSKQASANEKLFF. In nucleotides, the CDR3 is TGCGCCAGCAGTAAACAGGCTTCGGCTAATGAAAAACTGTTTTTT.

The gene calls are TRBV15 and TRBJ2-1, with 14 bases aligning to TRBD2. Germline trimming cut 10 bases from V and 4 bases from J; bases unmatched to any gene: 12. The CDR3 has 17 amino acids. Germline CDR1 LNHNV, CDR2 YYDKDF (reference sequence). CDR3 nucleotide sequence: TGTGCCATCTCCGGGACTAGCGGGGGACGCCCTTACAATGAGCAGTTCTTC. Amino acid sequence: CAISGTSGGRPYNEQFF. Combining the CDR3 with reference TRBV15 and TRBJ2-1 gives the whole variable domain DAMVIQNPRYQVTQFGKPVTLSCSQTLNHNVMYWYQQKSSQAPKLLFHYYDKDFNNEADTPDNFQSRRPNTSFCFLDIRSPGLGDTAMYLCAISGTSGGRPYNEQFFGPGTRLTVL.

CDR3 loop: CAWSGSGGELFF. CDR3 nucleotides: TGTGCCTGGAGTGGTAGTGGCGGGGAGCTGTTTTTT. The chain uses TRBV30 and TRBJ2-2; D ambiguous. V shed 1 base and J shed 7 bases, with 7 bases lying between them. This CDR3 contains 12 residues. Germline CDR1 reads GTSNPN; CDR2 reads SVGIG (reference sequence).

The CDR3 region is CASSFGPQETQYF. As DNA, the CDR3 is TGTGCCAGCAGCTTTGGGCCTCAAGAGACCCAGTACTTC. The gene calls are TRBV7-2 and TRBJ2-5; no clear D. Per the germline V gene, CDR1 is SGHTA and CDR2 is FQGNSA. The CDR3 runs 13 residues. Trimming removed 3 bases at V and 2 bases at J, with 7 bases between.

The CDR3 spells CASSSTGVDSPLHF. CDR3 nucleotides: TGTGCCAGCAGCTCGACAGGGGTCGACTCACCCCTCCACTTT. The rearrangement uses TRBV7-3 and TRBJ1-6, with 8 bases lining up with TRBD1. This CDR3 has 14 residues. With 4 bases clipped from V and 10 bases from J, the junction kept 6 bases outside the gene matches. Per germline, CDR1 SGHTA and CDR2 FQGTGA.

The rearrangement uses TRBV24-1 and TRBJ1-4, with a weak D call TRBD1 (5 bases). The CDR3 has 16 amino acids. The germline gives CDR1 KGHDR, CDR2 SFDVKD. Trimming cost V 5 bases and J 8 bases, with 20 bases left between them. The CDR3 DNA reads TGTGCCACCAGTGCCCTGATAGGTGGGGGGGAAGAAAAACTGTTTTTT. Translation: CATSALIGGGEEKLFF.

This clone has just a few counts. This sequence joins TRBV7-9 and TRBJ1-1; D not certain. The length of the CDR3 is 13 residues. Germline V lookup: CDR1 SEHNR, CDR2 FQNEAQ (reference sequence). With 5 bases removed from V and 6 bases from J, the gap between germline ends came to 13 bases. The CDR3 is CASSPRQFAEAFF. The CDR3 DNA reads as TGTGCCAGCAGCCCGCGGCAATTCGCTGAAGCTTTCTTT. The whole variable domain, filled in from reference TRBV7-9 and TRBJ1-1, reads DTGVSQNPRHKITKRGQNVTFRCDPISEHNRLYWYRQTLGQGPEFLTYFQNEAQLEKSRLLSDRFSAERPKGSFSTLEIQRTEQGDSAMYLCASSPRQFAEAFFGQGTRLTVV.

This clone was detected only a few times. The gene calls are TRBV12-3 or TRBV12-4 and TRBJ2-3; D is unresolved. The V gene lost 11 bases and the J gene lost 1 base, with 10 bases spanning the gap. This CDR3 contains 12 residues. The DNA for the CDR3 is TGTGCCGACTCACGGGGCACAGATACGCAGTATTTT. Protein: CADSRGTDTQYF.

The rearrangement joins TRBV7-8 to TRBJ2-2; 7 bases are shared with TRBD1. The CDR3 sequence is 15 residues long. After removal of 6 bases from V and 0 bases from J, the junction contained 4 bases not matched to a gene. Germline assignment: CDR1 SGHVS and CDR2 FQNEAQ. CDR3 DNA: TGTGCCAGCAGACAGGGACAGTCGAACACCGGGGAGCTGTTTTTT. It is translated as CASRQGQSNTGELFF.